These 21 T cell receptor beta chains were sequenced from one sample in a study of control samples from healthy donors and cancer patients. Measured with immunoSEQ multiplex PCR; TCRdb has only the in-frame clones, and not every one. Among some 120,000 clones listed, around 93% were seen once. The sequenced material came from blood. These receptors were obtained from a man between 18 and 29 years old in good health.

The chain uses TRBV4-1 and TRBJ1-1, with unresolved D. The germline gives CDR1 MGHRA, CDR2 YSYEKL. V gave up 5 bases and J gave up 0 bases, with 16 bases separating them. The CDR3 spans 16 residues. In DNA, the CDR3 is TGCGCCAGCAGCGTAAGGGTGTCACACCTGAACACTGAAGCTTTCTTT. Translation gives CASSVRVSHLNTEAFF.

The V call is TRBV10-3, the J call TRBJ2-7, with 9 bases fitting TRBD1. The CDR3 has 16 residues. The J segment lost 2 bases and the V segment lost 3 bases, leaving 8 bases of the junction unmatched. Germline V gives CDR1 ENHRY, CDR2 SYGVKD. In DNA, the CDR3 is TGTGCCATCAGTGATATCTTGGGACAGGGCGCCTACGAGCAGTACTTC. Translation gives CAISDILGQGAYEQYF.

The CDR3 bases are TGTGCCAGCAGCGTGACCGGGGACCTCTACAATGAGCAGTTCTTC. As protein: CASSVTGDLYNEQFF. This rearrangement joins TRBV9 to TRBJ2-1, with D possibly being TRBD1 or TRBD2 (5 bases each). The CDR3 runs to 15 residues. The V gene lost 2 bases and the J gene lost 3 bases, with 12 bases spanning the gap. Germline-derived CDR1 and CDR2 are SGDLS and YYNGEE.

The rearrangement uses TRBV12-5 and TRBJ1-2; TRBD1 is a possible D gene (6 bases). V lost 2 bases and J lost 5, with 9 bases in between. Germline CDR1 and CDR2: LGHNT and FRNRAP. The CDR3 extends over 13 amino acids. The CDR3 sequence: CASGLWTAYGYTF. Here the CDR3 DNA reads TGTGCTAGTGGTTTGTGGACAGCGTATGGCTACACCTTC. Complete variable domain (other parts from reference TRBV12-5 and TRBJ1-2): DARVTQTPRHKVTEMGQEVTMRCQPILGHNTVFWYRQTMMQGLELLAYFRNRAPLDDSGMPKDRFSAEMPDATLATLKIQPSEPRDSAVYFCASGLWTAYGYTFGSGTRLTVV.

CDR3 nucleotides: TGTGCCAGCAGTTACTCCAGGGGGTTAGGCGAAGATACGCAGTATTTT. It is translated as CASSYSRGLGEDTQYF. The rearrangement uses TRBV6-5 and TRBJ2-3, with 7 bases that match TRBD1. Germline CDR1 and CDR2: MNHEY and SVGAGI. CDR3 length: 16 residues. J gave up 5 bases and V 0 bases, and 8 bases lay outside the gene matches.

This clone was seen only once. This sequence joins TRBV29-1 and TRBJ1-2, with D possibly matching TRBD1 (5 bases). Trimming stripped 0 bases from V and 4 bases from J, with 9 bases between. The CDR3 sequence is 13 residues long. From germline, CDR1 is SQVTM and CDR2 ANQGSEA. The CDR3 coding sequence is TGCAGCGTTGAAGACAGGGTGGGCTATGGCTACACCTTC. Amino acids: CSVEDRVGYGYTF.

The chain combines TRBV6-5 with TRBJ2-7; 7 bases match TRBD1. Looked up from germline, CDR1 is MNHEY and CDR2 is SVGAGI. The CDR3 has 14 amino acids. Trimming cost V 2 bases and J 3 bases; bases outside gene matches: 4. In DNA form, the CDR3 reads TGTGCCAGCAGTTACCAGGGACAGAACTACGAGCAGTACTTC. It translates to CASSYQGQNYEQYF.

The chain joins TRBV12-3 or TRBV12-4 to TRBJ1-2, with D unresolved. V was trimmed by 4 bases and J by 1 base, leaving 7 bases between them. The CDR3 covers 13 residues. Written as DNA, the CDR3 is TGTGCCAGCAGTTCCCGGGGTAACTATGGCTACACCTTC. It is translated as CASSSRGNYGYTF.

The V gene is TRBV18, the J gene TRBJ2-3, with 8 bases matching TRBD2. V shed 8 bases and J 2 bases; nucleotides not matched to a gene: 9. CDR1 and CDR2 from the germline V gene are KGHSH and LQKENI. This CDR3 contains 15 residues. As DNA, the CDR3 is TGTGCCAGCGGGGTGACTAGCGAAATCACAGATACGCAGTATTTT. Translation: CASGVTSEITDTQYF.

The rearrangement uses TRBV24-1 and TRBJ1-1; no clear D gene. Germline V gene sequence: CDR1 KGHDR, CDR2 SFDVKD. V lost 7 bases and J 0 bases, leaving 14 bases between the germline ends. CDR3 length: 15 residues. CDR3 sequence reads: CATSPPGRLNTEAFF. The CDR3 DNA reads as TGTGCCACCAGCCCTCCCGGCCGACTGAACACTGAAGCTTTCTTT.

This chain joins TRBV19 and TRBJ1-1; unclear D gene. This CDR3 comprises 15 residues. V lost 3 bases, J lost 1 base, and 12 bases lay in between. CDR1 is LNHDA, CDR2 SQIVND, per germline (reference sequence). The CDR3 nucleotides read TGTGCCAGTAGTATTCATACTAGTGCGAACACTGAAGCTTTCTTT. Translation: CASSIHTSANTEAFF.

The rearrangement links TRBV27 to TRBJ1-6; the D is unclear. V lost 2 bases and J 7 bases, leaving 9 bases between the germline ends. The CDR3 contains 14 residues. Germline V gene data show CDR1 as MNHEY and CDR2 as SMNVEV (reference sequence). CDR3 sequence reads: CASSLGLINSPLHF. The CDR3 DNA sequence: TGTGCCAGCAGTTTAGGCCTCATCAATTCACCCCTCCACTTT.

The chain couples TRBV15 to TRBJ1-1; 7 bases map to TRBD1. The CDR3 loop spans 15 amino acids. CDR1 LNHNV and CDR2 YYDKDF come from the germline V gene (reference sequence). Trimming at V came to 5 bases and at J to 2 bases, leaving 8 bases not matched to a gene. This chain's CDR3 is CATSGDSGVNTEAFF. For the CDR3, the DNA is TGTGCCACCAGCGGGGACAGCGGGGTTAACACTGAAGCTTTCTTT.

This clone was seen only a few times. The rearrangement joins TRBV11-2 to TRBJ1-1; tentative D call: TRBD1 (6 bases). The ends were cut back, 2 bases at V and 7 bases at J, with 8 bases in the middle. CDR3 size: 12 residues. Germline V gives CDR1 SGHAT, CDR2 FQNNGV. For the CDR3, the DNA is TGTGCCAGCAGCTTATCGGACAGTGAAGCTTTCTTT. Translating it yields CASSLSDSEAFF.

The chain has TRBV4-1 and TRBJ2-5; the D is unclear. CDR1 is MGHRA and CDR2 is YSYEKL in the germline V gene. The CDR3 has 13 amino acids. Trimming took off 3 bases at V and 2 bases at J, with 7 bases between the two ends. In DNA, the CDR3 is TGCGCCAGCAGCCAGTCTGAACAAGAGACCCAGTACTTC. The encoded protein is CASSQSEQETQYF.

V is TRBV2 and J is TRBJ2-6, with 8 bases lining up with TRBD1. The germline gives CDR1 SNHLY, CDR2 FYNNEI. The CDR3 loop spans 17 amino acids. J was trimmed by 0 bases and V by 4 bases; bases with no gene match: 5. CDR3 nucleotides: TGTGCCAGCAGTGTGCGGACAGGGAGCTCTGGGGCCAACGTCCTGACTTTC. Its protein is CASSVRTGSSGANVLTF.

The rearrangement uses TRBV5-5 and TRBJ2-2, with 7 positions matching TRBD2. Germline V gives CDR1 SGHKS, CDR2 YYEKEE (reference sequence). The CDR3 is 15 residues long. Trimming at V came to 1 base and at J to 6 bases, leaving 6 bases not matched to a gene. CDR3 DNA sequence: TGTGCCAGCAGCTTGTTTTATCGGGGGGCCGGGGAGCTGTTTTTT. Translated, it gives CASSLFYRGAGELFF.

The rearrangement joins TRBV5-6 to TRBJ2-5; the D gene could be TRBD1 or TRBD2 (7 bases each). Germline CDR1 reads SGHDT; CDR2 reads YYEEEE. This CDR3 comprises 14 residues. V lost 5 bases to trimming and J lost 2 bases, with 13 bases between them. CDR3 nucleotide sequence: TGTGCCAGCAGTCGACAGGGACTACAAGAGACCCAGTACTTC. It codes for CASSRQGLQETQYF.

The chain carries TRBV15 and TRBJ2-1; the D call may be TRBD1 or TRBD2 (5 bases each). The CDR3 covers 13 residues. V lost 0 bases, J lost 5 bases, and 5 bases lay in between. From germline, CDR1 is LNHNV and CDR2 YYDKDF (reference sequence). CDR3 protein: CATSREGDNEQFF. The CDR3 nucleotides read TGTGCCACCAGCAGAGAGGGGGACAATGAGCAGTTCTTC. Full variable domain (outside the CDR3, taken from reference TRBV15 and TRBJ2-1): DAMVIQNPRYQVTQFGKPVTLSCSQTLNHNVMYWYQQKSSQAPKLLFHYYDKDFNNEADTPDNFQSRRPNTSFCFLDIRSPGLGDTAMYLCATSREGDNEQFFGPGTRLTVL.

For the CDR3, the DNA is TGTGCCAGCAGCCAAGATGAAATCGGGGGTGGCTACACCTTC. This codes for CASSQDEIGGGYTF. The genes are TRBV4-2 and TRBJ1-2, with D tentatively TRBD1 (5 bases). The CDR3 contains 14 residues. Trimming removed 0 bases from V and 7 bases from J, with 12 bases in between. Germline lookup yields CDR1 LGHNA and CDR2 YNFKEQ.

This rearrangement joins TRBV5-1 to TRBJ1-1; D possibly corresponds to TRBD1 (6 bases). Germline loops: CDR1 SGHRS, CDR2 YFSETQ. V lost 0 bases and J 3 bases, leaving 12 bases between the germline ends. The length of the CDR3 is 15 residues. The DNA of the CDR3 is TGCGCCAGCAGCTTGGGTTGGGGGGCCGACACTGAAGCTTTCTTT. Its translation: CASSLGWGADTEAFF.